A selection of T cell receptor beta chains follows, all from one sample in a study of blood T cell repertoires in COVID-19. The repertoire was sequenced with immunoSEQ multiplex PCR; TCRdb's copy has only in-frame clones and lacks some. The sample contains approximately 470,000 clones, 80% to 90% of which appear only once. The sequencing input was peripheral blood. All receptors come from a human donor in a cohort sampled during active COVID-19. Both conserved end residues are part of each CDR3. The D gene is left open where the match is weak.

TRBJ2-2 TRBV3-1/TRBV3-2 TRBD2 CASSPFGTSGNTGELFF
TRBJ2-3 TRBV5-1 TRBD2 CASSLGLAGVADTQYF
TRBJ2-7 TRBV29-1 TRBD1 CSVDGTGDSQYF
TRBJ2-7 TRBV6-2/TRBV6-3 . CASSFGTGADGDEQYF
TRBJ2-7 TRBV11-2 TRBD2 CASSLALGQLAGGGRQYF
TRBJ2-7 TRBV4-3 . CASSQERTREQYF
TRBJ1-6 TRBV19 TRBD1 CASGQGVNGNSPLHF
TRBJ2-5 TRBV4-2 TRBD1 CASSQGSGGEETQYF
TRBJ1-2 TRBV2 TRBD1 CASSGGTGGKGYTF
TRBJ2-2 TRBV19 TRBD2 CASRGLAGTTGTGELFF
TRBJ2-7 TRBV29-1 . CSVTGQRAYEQYF
TRBJ2-7 TRBV3-1/TRBV3-2 TRBD1 CASSRGTGGGYEQYF
TRBJ1-1 TRBV7-6 TRBD1 CASSSGTASAEAFF
TRBJ2-5 TRBV25-1 TRBD1 CASSDPGTEETQYF